This entry features one TCR beta chain sequence. This entry is derived from a study of blood T cell repertoires in COVID-19. Study context: COVID-19 samples, acute and convalescent, were from the United States, Italy and Spain. The analysed material was cDNA or gDNA that came from T cells, B-cell-depleted T cells, or PBMCs.

In the original analysis: Amplification with reference gene primers provided the estimates of nucleated cell counts. Clones were sequenced by immunoSEQ multiplex PCR, and TCRdb holds only the in-frame ones, with some missing. The V and J calls and clone size come from that table; D and trimming were worked out from the DNA. The profile shows approximately 70,000 clones, roughly 84% of them singletons. V was cut by 4 bases and J by 4 bases, with 17 bases left in between. CDR3 length: 15 residues. Germline CDR1 reads SGHDT; CDR2 reads YYEEEE. The sample comprised peripheral blood. V and J are TRBV5-6 and TRBJ2-5; D is possibly TRBD2 (6 bases). The receptor was derived from an elderly man with active or convalescent COVID-19. For the CDR3, the DNA is TGTGCCAGCAGCCCGGGCTACCTGGGGGGAGAGACCCAGTACTTC. It encodes CASSPGYLGGETQYF.